This T cell receptor beta chain is from a study of blood T cell repertoires in COVID-19. Study overall: COVID-19 samples from acute and convalescent phases originated in the United States, Italy and Spain. PBMCs, B-cell-depleted T cells, or T cells were the source of the cDNA or gDNA that made up the material.

Authors' analysis steps: Nucleated cell number was recorded as an estimate derived from reference gene primer amplification. TCRdb keeps only in-frame clones here, not all; method: immunoSEQ multiplex PCR. That table furnishes V, J and clone size, whereas the DNA furnished D and trimming. The sample consists of some 95,000 clones, 70% to 90% of them appearing once. Sample: peripheral blood. This TCR came from a man aged 65 to 79 with acute or convalescent COVID-19.

The CDR3 sequence is CASSQGMVQGYTF. CDR3 coding DNA: TGTGCCAGCAGCCAAGGTATGGTGCAGGGCTACACCTTC. The gene calls are TRBV3-1 (or the pseudogene TRBV3-2) and TRBJ1-2, with unresolved D. This CDR3 comprises 13 residues. V gave up 1 base and J gave up 8 bases, with 11 bases separating them. CDR1 and CDR2 from the germline V gene are LGHDT and YNNKEL (reference sequence).